This section outlines one TCR beta chain sequence together with its context. No antigen is known for it. The record originates from a study of beta chain features in type 1 diabetes. As for the study in general: When patients were set against healthy donors, age, gender and cell yields were similar. Study observations and caveats: When VDJ junctions were examined, type 1 diabetes patients showed fewer insertions and more deletions. Shortening of TCRB CDR3s, moderate but significant, appeared in all four CD4+ subsets of Type 1 diabetes patients.

CD45RO/CCR7/CD25/CD127/CD95/CD27 sorting isolated CD4+ naive, central memory, regulatory and stem cell-like memory cells. All of the sorted populations showed purity greater than 95%. Of the isolated RNA, all was reverse transcribed, and so the sequenced material was expressed TCRB transcripts. The table came from immunoSEQ multiplex PCR; TCRdb's copy has only in-frame clones and leaves some out. Counted here are 200,000 to 250,000 clones, approximately 15% occurring once; the ten biggest clones make up approximately 0.021%. The germline CDR1 and CDR2 sequences are LNHDA and SQIVND (reference sequence). The CDR3 consists of 15 residues. With V trimmed by 3 bases and J by 4 bases, 7 bases remained unmatched.

The clonotype comes from a man aged 25 to 40 with type 1 diabetes. Sequencing was done on a sample of naive CD4+ T cells from blood. The V call is TRBV19, the J call TRBJ2-3; TRBD1 matches 7 bases. The CDR3: CASSMDRSGADTQYF. The CDR3 DNA reads as TGTGCCAGTAGTATGGACAGGTCTGGGGCAGATACGCAGTATTTT.